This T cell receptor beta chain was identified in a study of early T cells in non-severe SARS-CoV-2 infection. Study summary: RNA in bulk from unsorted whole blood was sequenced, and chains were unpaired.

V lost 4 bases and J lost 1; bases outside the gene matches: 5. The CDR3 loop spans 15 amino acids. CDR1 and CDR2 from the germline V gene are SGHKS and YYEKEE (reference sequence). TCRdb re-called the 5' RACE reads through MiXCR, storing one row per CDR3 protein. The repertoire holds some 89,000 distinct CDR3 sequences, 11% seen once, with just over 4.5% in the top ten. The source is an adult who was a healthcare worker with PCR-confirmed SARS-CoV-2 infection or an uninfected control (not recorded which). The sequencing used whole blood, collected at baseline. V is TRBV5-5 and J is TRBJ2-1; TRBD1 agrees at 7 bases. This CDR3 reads CASSRYRGSYNEQFF. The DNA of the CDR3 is TGTGCCAGCAGCCGATACAGGGGATCCTACAATGAGCAGTTCTTC.